This entry lists 5 T cell receptor beta chains sequenced from one sample in a study of vaccination effects on CD4 cells after COVID-19. These receptors have no identified antigens. Assay used: immunoSEQ multiplex PCR; TCRdb lists only in-frame clones, some missing. The table has nearly 30,000 clones, almost 75% seen once. Expansion with viral peptide pools was applied to antigen-specific CD4+ T cells by the ViraFEST assay prior to sequencing. Subsequent to a culture period of 10 to 11 days, CD4+ T cells were isolated. It was two doses of either the BNT162b2 or mRNA-1273 vaccine that participants received. Sequencing was performed on CD4+ T cells from PBMCs cultured with HCoV-229E spike peptides, taken after COVID-19 vaccination. These TCRs come from a human donor who received a COVID-19 vaccine.

This clone occurred once. The V call is TRBV19, the J call TRBJ2-3; TRBD2 agrees at 11 bases. Germline CDR1 is LNHDA and CDR2 is SQIVND (reference sequence). The trim removed 2 bases at V and 5 bases at J, leaving 6 bases unmatched. CDR3 length: 16 amino acids. The CDR3 region has the DNA TGTGCCAGTAGTATATCCTTAGCGGGAGGGGGAGATACGCAGTATTTT. Translating gives CASSISLAGGGDTQYF.

The rearrangement joins TRBV18 to TRBJ1-1; no clear D gene. Germline-derived CDR1 and CDR2 are KGHSH and LQKENI. The CDR3 contains 13 residues. Trimming took 7 bases from V and 4 from J, leaving 13 bases between them. CDR3 DNA: TGTGCCAGCTTCCCTGGGATGGGCACTGAAGCTTTCTTT. This encodes CASFPGMGTEAFF.

V is TRBV5-1 and J is TRBJ2-1; 8 positions agree with TRBD2. Germline lookup yields CDR1 SGHRS and CDR2 YFSETQ. V lost 2 bases, J lost 2 bases, and 6 bases stayed unmatched. This CDR3 region has 16 residues. The CDR3 bases are TGCGCCAGCAGCTTCCAGACTAGCGTGGCCTACAATGAGCAGTTCTTC. Protein: CASSFQTSVAYNEQFF.

The chain joins TRBV7-9 to TRBJ1-2; 8 nucleotides line up with TRBD1. After removal of 5 bases from V and 5 bases from J, the junction contained 10 bases not matched to a gene. The CDR3 is made up of 15 amino acids. CDR1 is SEHNR, CDR2 FQNEAQ, per germline (reference sequence). As DNA, the CDR3 is TGTGCCAGCAGCATACCGACAGGGGATGGTTATGGCTACACCTTC. Its translation: CASSIPTGDGYGYTF.

This chain links TRBV27 with TRBJ2-2; D gene uncertain. Germline V gene lookup returns CDR1 MNHEY and CDR2 SMNVEV (reference sequence). This CDR3 comprises 12 residues. V lost 8 bases, J lost 1 base, and 5 bases lay in between. In DNA, the CDR3 is TGTGCCAGCCAAAAGAACACCGGGGAGCTGTTTTTT. Its translation is CASQKNTGELFF.